The rows below give T cell receptor beta chains drawn from one sample of a study of tumor and adjacent non-tumor tissue in lung cancer. TCRdb re-called the multiplex PCR reads with MiXCR, one entry per CDR3 protein. The table records more than 85,000 distinct CDR3 sequences, approximately 60% of them present only once. Material: distant non-tumor lung tissue. The receptor set was obtained from a man younger than 40 with non-small cell lung cancer. Each CDR3 is given with its conserved first and last residue. A D gene is named only where the DNA matches it firmly. Size is stated for part of the rows, as once, few or many counts, or as a class when the clone is expanded.

clone_size: many
d_call: TRBD1
v_call: TRBV6-2/TRBV6-3
j_call: TRBJ1-5
cdr3_aa: CASKMTGVNQPQHF
cdr3_nt: TGTGCCAGCAAAATGACAGGGGTCAATCAGCCCCAGCATTTT

clone_size: -
d_call: -
v_call: TRBV11-3
j_call: TRBJ1-6
cdr3_aa: CASSLAVFGDSRLHF
cdr3_nt: TGTGCTAGCAGCCTTGCCGTTTTCGGCGATTCACGCCTCCACTTT

clone_size: -
d_call: TRBD2
v_call: TRBV6-2/TRBV6-3
j_call: TRBJ2-7
cdr3_aa: CASETPAGVRSYKQYF
cdr3_nt: TGTGCCAGCGAAACGCCGGCGGGAGTACGTTCCTATAAGCAGTACTTC

clone_size: -
d_call: -
v_call: TRBV12-3/TRBV12-4
j_call: TRBJ1-6
cdr3_aa: CASSLMGVGDSPLHF
cdr3_nt: TGTGCCAGCAGTTTAATGGGGGTCGGTGATTCACCCCTCCACTTT

clone_size: -
d_call: -
v_call: TRBV11-2
j_call: TRBJ2-1
cdr3_aa: CASTHFGRGGNEQFF
cdr3_nt: TGTGCCAGTACGCACTTTGGCAGGGGCGGTAATGAGCAGTTCTTC

clone_size: -
d_call: TRBD2
v_call: TRBV6-5
j_call: TRBJ2-1
cdr3_aa: CANCVSGGEQFF
cdr3_nt: TGTGCCAACTGTGTTAGCGGGGGGGAACAGTTCTTC

clone_size: -
d_call: -
v_call: TRBV11-3
j_call: TRBJ1-1
cdr3_aa: CASSSGGRRKAFF
cdr3_nt: TGCGCCAGCAGCTCCGGGGGCAGACGCAAAGCTTTCTTT

clone_size: -
d_call: TRBD1
v_call: TRBV20-1
j_call: TRBJ1-5
cdr3_aa: CSAPGTARGGVSGQPQHF
cdr3_nt: TGCAGTGCCCCCGGGACAGCTAGAGGAGGGGTGTCGGGACAGCCCCAGCATTTT

clone_size: -
d_call: TRBD1
v_call: TRBV6-5
j_call: TRBJ2-2
cdr3_aa: CTSITWDSRSGELFF
cdr3_nt: TGTACCAGCATTACCTGGGACAGCCGATCGGGGGAGCTGTTTTTT

clone_size: -
d_call: -
v_call: TRBV20-1
j_call: TRBJ2-3
cdr3_aa: CSARYTQGGPYKTDTQYF
cdr3_nt: TGCAGTGCTAGATACACTCAGGGGGGCCCGTATAAGACAGATACGCAGTATTTT

clone_size: -
d_call: TRBD1
v_call: TRBV11-2
j_call: TRBJ1-1
cdr3_aa: CASSLGTGDPDAFF
cdr3_nt: TGTGCCAGCAGTTTGGGTACAGGGGACCCTGATGCTTTCTTC

clone_size: -
d_call: -
v_call: TRBV11-2
j_call: TRBJ2-7
cdr3_aa: CTSSRSGGLAVEQYF
cdr3_nt: TGTACCAGCAGCCGGAGTGGGGGGCTAGCGGTCGAGCAGTATTTC

clone_size: -
d_call: TRBD2
v_call: TRBV11-2
j_call: TRBJ2-3
cdr3_aa: CASCLGFLAGGRIDTQYF
cdr3_nt: TGTGCCAGCTGCTTAGGGTTCTTGGCGGGAGGTCGCATAGATACGCAGTATTTT

clone_size: -
d_call: -
v_call: TRBV12-3/TRBV12-4
j_call: TRBJ1-1
cdr3_aa: CANSLRFEAFF
cdr3_nt: TGCGCCAACAGTTTAAGGTTTGAAGCTTTCTTT

clone_size: many
d_call: TRBD1
v_call: TRBV5-4
j_call: TRBJ2-1
cdr3_aa: CASSHPGQGVYEQFF
cdr3_nt: TGTGCCAGCAGCCATCCGGGACAGGGGGTATATGAGCAGTTCTTC

clone_size: -
d_call: -
v_call: TRBV11-2
j_call: TRBJ1-1
cdr3_aa: CASSPRRYDTEAFF
cdr3_nt: TGTGCCAGCAGTCCCAGGAGGTATGACACTGAAGCTTTCTTT

clone_size: few
d_call: TRBD2
v_call: TRBV7-8
j_call: TRBJ2-3
cdr3_aa: CASSLGLGITDTQYF
cdr3_nt: TGTGCCAGCAGCCTAGGACTAGGTATCACAGATACGCAGTATTTT

clone_size: -
d_call: -
v_call: TRBV11-2
j_call: TRBJ2-7
cdr3_aa: CASSSTDSSPTYEQYF
cdr3_nt: TGTGCCAGCAGTTCAACCGACAGTTCCCCCACCTACGAGCAGTACTTC

clone_size: few
d_call: -
v_call: TRBV7-2
j_call: TRBJ2-1
cdr3_aa: CASSLRLTHVGYNEQFF
cdr3_nt: TGTGCCAGCAGCTTAAGGCTGACCCATGTCGGCTACAATGAGCAGTTCTTC

clone_size: -
d_call: -
v_call: TRBV6-1
j_call: TRBJ1-6
cdr3_aa: CASFSRGRISALHF
cdr3_nt: TGTGCCAGTTTCTCGCGGGGGCGGATTTCAGCCCTCCACTTT

clone_size: -
d_call: -
v_call: TRBV20-1
j_call: TRBJ2-7
cdr3_aa: CSARSGSSYEQCF
cdr3_nt: TGCAGTGCTAGGTCAGGAAGCTCTTACGAGCAGTGCTTC

clone_size: -
d_call: TRBD1
v_call: TRBV7-9
j_call: TRBJ2-1
cdr3_aa: CASSPDGQGYNEQFF
cdr3_nt: TGTGCCAGCAGCCCCGATGGACAGGGTTACAATGAGCAGTTCTTC

clone_size: few
d_call: -
v_call: TRBV10-3
j_call: TRBJ2-3
cdr3_aa: CAINHDPTDTQYF
cdr3_nt: TGTGCCATCAATCATGACCCCACAGATACGCAGTATTTT